A selection of T cell receptor beta chains follows, all from one sample in a study of blood T cell repertoires in COVID-19. Some clones are missing from TCRdb's copy, which holds only in-frame ones; the method was immunoSEQ multiplex PCR. The sample gives over 110,000 clones, about 90% of which show up once; around 1.7% is in the top ten. The source material was peripheral blood. The source is a woman between 45 and 60 years old with acute or convalescent COVID-19. Each CDR3 is given without its conserved first and last residue. A D gene is named only where the DNA matches it firmly.

CDR3 length | J gene | D gene | V gene | CDR3 protein
11 | TRBJ1-4 | TRBD1 | TRBV28 | ASRTGLNEKLF
12 | TRBJ2-1 | TRBD1 | TRBV6-5 | ASSLRDRVNEQF
12 | TRBJ2-4 | NA | TRBV19 | ASNADTSKNIQY
11 | TRBJ1-2 | NA | TRBV27 | ASRPGQHSGYT
13 | TRBJ1-5 | TRBD1 | TRBV4-2 | ASSRGQISNQPQH
13 | TRBJ2-1 | TRBD2 | TRBV6-5 | ASSKTGLAYNEQF
9 | TRBJ2-3 | NA | TRBV24-1 | ATSIQGMQY
13 | TRBJ2-1 | NA | TRBV24-1 | ATSDQKRVYNEQF
11 | TRBJ1-1 | NA | TRBV5-1 | ASSLELNTEAF
11 | TRBJ2-5 | TRBD2 | TRBV30 | AWSRGGQETQY
10 | TRBJ1-2 | NA | TRBV7-9 | ASSTLGDGYT
12 | TRBJ2-3 | TRBD1 | TRBV11-2 | ASSGRQGTDTQY
15 | TRBJ1-5 | TRBD1 | TRBV18 | ASSLFSDRAWDQPQH
8 | TRBJ1-5 | NA | TRBV12-5 | ASGDQPQH
14 | TRBJ1-4 | TRBD1 | TRBV9 | ASSLSGTGHEEKLF
17 | TRBJ1-5 | TRBD1 | TRBV3-1/TRBV3-2 | ASSQDGSMTGHRSQPQH
13 | TRBJ1-1 | NA | TRBV2 | ASSEAGRNLPEAF
11 | TRBJ1-5 | NA | TRBV6-5 | ASRVTVNQPQH
13 | TRBJ1-2 | TRBD1 | TRBV6-5 | ASSRQGYSNYGYT
13 | TRBJ2-1 | TRBD2 | TRBV5-1 | ASSDGGTSFNEQF
15 | TRBJ2-5 | TRBD2 | TRBV18 | ASSPQELAVLQETQY
12 | TRBJ1-2 | NA | TRBV2 | ASSEQAYAYGYT
13 | TRBJ2-1 | TRBD2 | TRBV2 | ATYSSGRSYNEQF
13 | TRBJ2-7 | TRBD2 | TRBV13 | ASSGWTGGSYEQY
10 | TRBJ1-2 | NA | TRBV12-3/TRBV12-4 | ASTSGVYGYT
11 | TRBJ2-2 | NA | TRBV12-3/TRBV12-4 | ASSTEGTGELF
13 | TRBJ1-5 | NA | TRBV19 | ASSIGTMGGQPQH
11 | TRBJ2-1 | NA | TRBV11-2 | ASSLSRRNEQF
11 | TRBJ1-1 | NA | TRBV11-2 | ASSLRGNTEAF
11 | TRBJ2-7 | NA | TRBV5-1 | ASSLAGGLEQY
15 | TRBJ1-2 | TRBD1 | TRBV5-8 | ASSLVLSGQGADGYT
12 | TRBJ2-5 | NA | TRBV19 | ATKRDIGKETQY
12 | TRBJ2-1 | TRBD2 | TRBV20-1 | SASPAGVYNEQF
13 | TRBJ2-5 | NA | TRBV5-1 | ASSLGTAEVGTQY
14 | TRBJ2-2 | TRBD2 | TRBV28 | ASSFRASGGTGELF
12 | TRBJ2-7 | TRBD1 | TRBV2 | ASRPGTDLYEQY
14 | TRBJ1-6 | NA | TRBV5-1 | ASSPGHGGDNSPLH
12 | TRBJ1-1 | TRBD1 | TRBV10-3 | AINRQGAMTEAF
13 | TRBJ2-7 | NA | TRBV27 | ASSLSSGSSYEQY
13 | TRBJ1-2 | NA | TRBV30 | AWSVFGQGTSGYT
15 | TRBJ2-2 | TRBD2 | TRBV4-1 | ASSTSLAGGITGELF
10 | TRBJ1-1 | NA | TRBV7-2 | ASSSTRVEAF
12 | TRBJ1-2 | NA | TRBV5-1 | ASSSYDSFYGYT
12 | TRBJ1-6 | TRBD1 | TRBV5-1 | ASSLGQGHSPLH
13 | TRBJ1-6 | NA | TRBV25-1 | ASSTGKSYNSPLH
12 | TRBJ2-3 | TRBD1 | TRBV15 | ATSTRTGADTQY
16 | TRBJ2-3 | NA | TRBV5-1 | ASRLFPQGTISTDTQY
14 | TRBJ1-3 | NA | TRBV9 | ASSAPGHLSGNTIY
14 | TRBJ1-1 | NA | TRBV3-1/TRBV3-2 | ASSQAYGGGQTEAF
11 | TRBJ2-1 | NA | TRBV11-2 | ASSPDYAVEQF
16 | TRBJ1-6 | TRBD1 | TRBV19 | ASSIKWTGGSYNSPLH
13 | TRBJ2-1 | TRBD2 | TRBV19 | ASSIETSVYNEQF
11 | TRBJ1-1 | NA | TRBV9 | ASGKGVGTEAF
14 | TRBJ1-2 | TRBD1 | TRBV7-2 | ASSSTGTGGPYGYT
14 | TRBJ2-7 | TRBD2 | TRBV6-6 | ASSYPSGAGGYEQY
13 | TRBJ2-1 | TRBD1 | TRBV27 | ASRPPGTVNNEQF
12 | TRBJ1-4 | NA | TRBV7-9 | ASSLTGGNEKLF
12 | TRBJ1-6 | NA | TRBV10-2 | ASSEQGDNSPLH
14 | TRBJ2-1 | TRBD2 | TRBV6-2/TRBV6-3 | ASSFGTSGGYNEQF